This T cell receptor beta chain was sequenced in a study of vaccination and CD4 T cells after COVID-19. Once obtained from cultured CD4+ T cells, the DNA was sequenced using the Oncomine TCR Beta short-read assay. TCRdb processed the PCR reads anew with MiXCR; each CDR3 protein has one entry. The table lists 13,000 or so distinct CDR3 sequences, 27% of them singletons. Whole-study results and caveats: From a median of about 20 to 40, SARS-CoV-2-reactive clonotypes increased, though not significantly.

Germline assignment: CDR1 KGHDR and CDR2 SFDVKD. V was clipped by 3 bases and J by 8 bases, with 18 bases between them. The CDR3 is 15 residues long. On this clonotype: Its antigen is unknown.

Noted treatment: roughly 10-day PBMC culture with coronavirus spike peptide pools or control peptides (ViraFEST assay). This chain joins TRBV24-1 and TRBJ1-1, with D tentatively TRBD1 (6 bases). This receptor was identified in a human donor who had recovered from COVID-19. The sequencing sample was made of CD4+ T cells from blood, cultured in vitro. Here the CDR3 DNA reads TGTGCCACCAGTGATCGGGGGCGGGGGGGCCAAGAAGCTTTCTTT. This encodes CATSDRGRGGQEAFF.